The TCR beta chain under discussion was sequenced for a study of cytomegalovirus exposure and HLA in healthy donors. About the research overall: The roughly 130 validation repertoires were reported in a later analysis to have been generated on the same platform as the roughly 630 first-cohort repertoires.

On this clone: Its cognate antigen is unknown.

This CDR3 region has 14 residues. CDR1 MGHDK and CDR2 SYGVNS come from the germline V gene. V lost 3 bases to trimming and J lost 8 bases, with 13 bases between them. Overall study results and limits: Testing in vitro showed three CMV-associated chains specific for CMV antigens. Diagnosis of cytomegalovirus status made by the classifier reportedly showed high specificity and sensitivity. Usually a TCR sequence was rare, but some public TCRs were found in many donors.

Sequenced by immunoSEQ multiplex PCR; TCRdb stores in-frame clones only, minus some. Of about 180,000 clones in the sample, around 85% are singletons; the top ten hold about 16%. The chain carries TRBV25-1 and TRBJ1-4; D is uncertain. Sequenced: PBMCs. The TCR sequence derives from a man aged 18 to 29 in good health and CMV-seropositive. CDR3 nucleotides: TGTGCCAGCAGTGATAGTCGACACCGGGAAAAACTGTTTTTT. This translates into CASSDSRHREKLFF.